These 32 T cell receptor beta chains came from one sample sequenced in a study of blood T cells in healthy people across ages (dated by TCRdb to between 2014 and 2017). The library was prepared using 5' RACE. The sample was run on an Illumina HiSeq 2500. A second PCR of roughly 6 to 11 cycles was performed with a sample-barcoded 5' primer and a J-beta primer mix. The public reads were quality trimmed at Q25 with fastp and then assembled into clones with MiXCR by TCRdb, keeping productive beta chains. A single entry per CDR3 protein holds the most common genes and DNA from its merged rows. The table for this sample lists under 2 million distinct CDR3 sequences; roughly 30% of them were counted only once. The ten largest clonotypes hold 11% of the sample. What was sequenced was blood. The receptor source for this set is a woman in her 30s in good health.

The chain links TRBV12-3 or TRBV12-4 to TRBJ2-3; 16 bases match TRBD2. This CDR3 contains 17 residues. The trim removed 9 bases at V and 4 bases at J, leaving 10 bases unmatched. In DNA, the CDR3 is TGTGCCAGTCTGGGACTAGCGGGAGGGATTTTGCCAGATACGCAGTATTTT. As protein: CASLGLAGGILPDTQYF.

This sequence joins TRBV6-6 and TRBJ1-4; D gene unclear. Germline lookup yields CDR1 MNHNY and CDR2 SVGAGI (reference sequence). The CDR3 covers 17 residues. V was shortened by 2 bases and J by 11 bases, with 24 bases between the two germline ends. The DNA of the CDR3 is TGTGCCAGCAGTTACGGGTATTCCCAGACCGGTCCGACGAAACTGTTTTTT. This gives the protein CASSYGYSQTGPTKLFF.

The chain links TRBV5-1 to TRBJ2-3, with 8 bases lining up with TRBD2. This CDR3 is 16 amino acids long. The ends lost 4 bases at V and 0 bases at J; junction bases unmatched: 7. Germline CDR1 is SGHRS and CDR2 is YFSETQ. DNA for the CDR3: TGCGCCAGCAGCACCGCACTAGCGGCTAGCACAGATACGCAGTATTTT. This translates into CASSTALAASTDTQYF.

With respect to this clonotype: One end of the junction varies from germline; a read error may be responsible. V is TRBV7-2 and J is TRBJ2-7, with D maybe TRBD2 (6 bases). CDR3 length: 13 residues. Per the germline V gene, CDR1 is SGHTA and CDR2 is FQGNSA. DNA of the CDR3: TGTGCCGGCAGCCGGGGACTGACCTACGAGCAGTACTTC. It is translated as CAGSRGLTYEQYF.

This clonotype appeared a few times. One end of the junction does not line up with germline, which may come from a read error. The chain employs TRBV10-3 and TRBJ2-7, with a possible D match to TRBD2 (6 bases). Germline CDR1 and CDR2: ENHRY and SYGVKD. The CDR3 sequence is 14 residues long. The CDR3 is CAFRRRETDYEQYF. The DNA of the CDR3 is TGTGCCTTCAGACGGAGGGAGACGGACTACGAGCAGTACTTC.

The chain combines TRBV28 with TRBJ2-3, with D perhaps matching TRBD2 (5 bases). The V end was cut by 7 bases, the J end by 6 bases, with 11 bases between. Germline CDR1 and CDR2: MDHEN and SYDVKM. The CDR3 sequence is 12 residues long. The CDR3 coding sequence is TGTGCCAGCATAGCAAGAGGGGATACGCAGTATTTT. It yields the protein CASIARGDTQYF.

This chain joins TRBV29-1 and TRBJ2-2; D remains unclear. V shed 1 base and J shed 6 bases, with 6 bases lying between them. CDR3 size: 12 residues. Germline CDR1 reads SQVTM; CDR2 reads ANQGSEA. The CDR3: CSVEADAGELFF. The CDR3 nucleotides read TGCAGCGTTGAAGCAGACGCCGGGGAGCTGTTTTTT.

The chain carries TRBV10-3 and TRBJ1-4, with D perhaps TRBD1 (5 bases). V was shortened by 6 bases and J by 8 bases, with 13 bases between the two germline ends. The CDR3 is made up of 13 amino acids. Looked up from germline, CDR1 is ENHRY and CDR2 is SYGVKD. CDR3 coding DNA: TGTGCCATCAGGCGGGACGAGGGGGAAAAACTGTTTTTT. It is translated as CAIRRDEGEKLFF.

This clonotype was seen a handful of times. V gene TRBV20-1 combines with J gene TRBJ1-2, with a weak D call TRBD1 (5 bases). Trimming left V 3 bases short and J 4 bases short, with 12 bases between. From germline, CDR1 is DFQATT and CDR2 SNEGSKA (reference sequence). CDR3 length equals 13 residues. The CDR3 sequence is CSASLEGFYGYTF. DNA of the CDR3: TGCAGTGCTAGCCTTGAGGGGTTCTATGGCTACACCTTC.

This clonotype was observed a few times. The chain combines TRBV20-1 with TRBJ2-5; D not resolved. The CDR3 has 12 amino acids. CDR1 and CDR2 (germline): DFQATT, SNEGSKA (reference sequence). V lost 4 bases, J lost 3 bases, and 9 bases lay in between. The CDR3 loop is CSATRNEETQYF. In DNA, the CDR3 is TGCAGTGCTACGAGGAATGAAGAGACCCAGTACTTC.

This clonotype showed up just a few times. The CDR3 bases are TGTGCCACCAGCGCCTTCGAAGAGACCCAGTACTTC. The encoded protein is CATSAFEETQYF. The chain is built from TRBV15 and TRBJ2-5; D gene uncertain. Per germline, CDR1 LNHNV and CDR2 YYDKDF (reference sequence). Between the trimmed V and J ends, which lost 5 bases and 3 bases, there was a span of 7 bases. The CDR3 consists of 12 residues.

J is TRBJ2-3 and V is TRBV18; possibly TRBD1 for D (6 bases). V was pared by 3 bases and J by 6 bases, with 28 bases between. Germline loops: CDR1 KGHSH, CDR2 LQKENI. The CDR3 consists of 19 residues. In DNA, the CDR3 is TGTGCCAGCTCACCTCGGGCCGCGTCCTCACAGGGCCTAAGGGATACGCAGTATTTT. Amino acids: CASSPRAASSQGLRDTQYF.

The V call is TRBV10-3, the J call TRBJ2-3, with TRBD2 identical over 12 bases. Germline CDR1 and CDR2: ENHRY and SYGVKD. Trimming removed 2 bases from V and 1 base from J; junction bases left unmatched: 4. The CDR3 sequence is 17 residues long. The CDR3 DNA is TGTGCCATCAGTGAGCGGACTAGCGGGGTGGGCACAGATACGCAGTATTTT. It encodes CAISERTSGVGTDTQYF.

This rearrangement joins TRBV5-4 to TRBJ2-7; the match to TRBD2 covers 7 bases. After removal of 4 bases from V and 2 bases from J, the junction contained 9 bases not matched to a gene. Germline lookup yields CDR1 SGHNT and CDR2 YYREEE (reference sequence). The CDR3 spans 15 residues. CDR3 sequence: CASSRIPGGTYEQYF. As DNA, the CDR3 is TGTGCCAGCAGCCGAATTCCGGGGGGAACCTACGAGCAGTACTTC.

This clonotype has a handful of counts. CDR3 amino acids: CASSQEDRARGYTF. The CDR3 DNA follows: TGTGCCAGCAGCCAAGAAGACAGGGCACGAGGCTACACCTTC. J is TRBJ1-2 and V is TRBV3-1; TRBD1 aligns across 7 bases. The CDR3 sequence is 14 residues long. Germline-derived CDR1 and CDR2 are LGHDT and YNNKEL (reference sequence). The J segment lost 8 bases and the V segment lost 0 bases, leaving 6 bases of the junction unmatched.

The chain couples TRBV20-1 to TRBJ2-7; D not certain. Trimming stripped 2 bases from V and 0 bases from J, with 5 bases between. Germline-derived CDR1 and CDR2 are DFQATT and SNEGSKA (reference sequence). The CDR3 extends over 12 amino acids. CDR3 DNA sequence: TGCAGTGCTAGAAGGGCCTCCTACGAGCAGTACTTC. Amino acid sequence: CSARRASYEQYF.

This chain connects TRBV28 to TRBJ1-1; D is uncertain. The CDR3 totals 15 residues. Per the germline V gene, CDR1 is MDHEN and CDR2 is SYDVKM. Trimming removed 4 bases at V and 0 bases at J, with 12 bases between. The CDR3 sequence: CASSSPGAVNTEAFF. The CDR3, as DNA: TGTGCCAGCAGTTCGCCTGGCGCAGTGAACACTGAAGCTTTCTTT.

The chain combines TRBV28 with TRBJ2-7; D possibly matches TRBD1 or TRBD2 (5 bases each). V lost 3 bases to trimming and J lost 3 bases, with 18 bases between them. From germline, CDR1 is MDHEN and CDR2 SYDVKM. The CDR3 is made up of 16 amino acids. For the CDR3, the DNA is TGTGCCAGCAGTTTCCACCCTCGGGACGGGATCTACGAGCAGTACTTC. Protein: CASSFHPRDGIYEQYF.

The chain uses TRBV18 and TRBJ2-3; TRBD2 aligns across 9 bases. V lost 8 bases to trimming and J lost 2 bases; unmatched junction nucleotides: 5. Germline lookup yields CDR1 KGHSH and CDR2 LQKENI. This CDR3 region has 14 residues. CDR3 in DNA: TGTGCCAGCACCGGGACTAGCCCCACAGATACGCAGTATTTT. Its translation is CASTGTSPTDTQYF.

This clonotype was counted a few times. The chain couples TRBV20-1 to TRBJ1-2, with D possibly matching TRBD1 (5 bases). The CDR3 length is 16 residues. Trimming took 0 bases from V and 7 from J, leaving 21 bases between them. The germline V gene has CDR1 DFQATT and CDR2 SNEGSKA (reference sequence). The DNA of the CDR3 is TGCAGTGCTAGAGATCCGGGAGGGGCCCGGCTAAGTGGCTACACCTTC. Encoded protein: CSARDPGGARLSGYTF.

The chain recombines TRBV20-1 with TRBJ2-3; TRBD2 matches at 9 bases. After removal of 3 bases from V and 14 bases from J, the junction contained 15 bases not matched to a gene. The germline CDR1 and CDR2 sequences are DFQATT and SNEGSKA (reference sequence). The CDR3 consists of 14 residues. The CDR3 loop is CSARQAASGVEVYF. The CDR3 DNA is TGCAGTGCTAGGCAGGCCGCTAGCGGGGTCGAAGTGTATTTT.

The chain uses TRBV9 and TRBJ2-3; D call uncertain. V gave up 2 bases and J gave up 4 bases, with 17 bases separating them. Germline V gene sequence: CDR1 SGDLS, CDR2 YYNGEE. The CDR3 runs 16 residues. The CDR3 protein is CASSVGNWQSADTQYF. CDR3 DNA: TGTGCCAGCAGCGTCGGAAATTGGCAATCCGCAGATACGCAGTATTTT.

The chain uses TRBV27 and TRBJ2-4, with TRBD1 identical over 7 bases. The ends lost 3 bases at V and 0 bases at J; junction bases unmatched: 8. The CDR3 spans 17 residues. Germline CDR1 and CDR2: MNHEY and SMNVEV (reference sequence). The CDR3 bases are TGTGCCAGCAGTTTCCGACAGGGATCACTAGCCAAAAACATTCAGTACTTC. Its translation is CASSFRQGSLAKNIQYF.

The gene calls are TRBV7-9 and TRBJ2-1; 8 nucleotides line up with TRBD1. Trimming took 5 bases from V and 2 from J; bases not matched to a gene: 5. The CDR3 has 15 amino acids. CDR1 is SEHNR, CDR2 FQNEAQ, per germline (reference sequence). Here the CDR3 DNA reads TGTGCCAGCAGCCCCGCAGGGGGCGCCTACAATGAGCAGTTCTTC. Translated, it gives CASSPAGGAYNEQFF.

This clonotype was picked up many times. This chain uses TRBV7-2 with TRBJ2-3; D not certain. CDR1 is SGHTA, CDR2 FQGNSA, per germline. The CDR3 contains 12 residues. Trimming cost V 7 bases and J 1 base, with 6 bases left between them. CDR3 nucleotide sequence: TGTGCCAGCACGTTCCGCACAGATACGCAGTATTTT. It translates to CASTFRTDTQYF. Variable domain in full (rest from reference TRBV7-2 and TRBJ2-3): GAGVSQSPSNKVTEKGKDVELRCDPISGHTALYWYRQSLGQGLEFLIYFQGNSAPDKSGLPSDRFSAERTGGSVSTLTIQRTQQEDSAVYLCASTFRTDTQYFGPGTRLTVL.

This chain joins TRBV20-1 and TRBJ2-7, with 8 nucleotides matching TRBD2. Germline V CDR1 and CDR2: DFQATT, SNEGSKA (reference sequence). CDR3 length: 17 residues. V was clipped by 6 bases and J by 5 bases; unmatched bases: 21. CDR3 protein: CSAPKIESGSIPHEQYF. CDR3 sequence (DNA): TGCAGTGCCCCTAAGATAGAGAGCGGGAGCATTCCCCACGAGCAGTACTTC.

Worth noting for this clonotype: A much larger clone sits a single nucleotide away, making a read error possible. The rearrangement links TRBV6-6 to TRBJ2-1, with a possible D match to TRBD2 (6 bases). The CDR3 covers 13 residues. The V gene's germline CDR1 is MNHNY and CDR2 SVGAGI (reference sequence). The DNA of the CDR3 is TGTGCCAGCAGCCGACTAGGATACAATGAGCAGCTCTTC. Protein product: CASSRLGYNEQLF.

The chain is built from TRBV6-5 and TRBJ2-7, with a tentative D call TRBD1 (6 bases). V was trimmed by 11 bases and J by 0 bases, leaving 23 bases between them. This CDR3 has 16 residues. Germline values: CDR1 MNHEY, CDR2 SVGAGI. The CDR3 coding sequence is TGTGCCGGCCCGGGACACCAAAGGGGGAGCTCCTACGAGCAGTACTTC. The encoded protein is CAGPGHQRGSSYEQYF.

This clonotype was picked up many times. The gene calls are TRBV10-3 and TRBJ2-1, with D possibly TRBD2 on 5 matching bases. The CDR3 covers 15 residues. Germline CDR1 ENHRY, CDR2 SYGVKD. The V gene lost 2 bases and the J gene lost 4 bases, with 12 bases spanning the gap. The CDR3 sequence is CAISENRGEYNEQFF. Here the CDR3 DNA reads TGTGCCATCAGTGAGAATCGGGGTGAATACAATGAGCAGTTCTTC.

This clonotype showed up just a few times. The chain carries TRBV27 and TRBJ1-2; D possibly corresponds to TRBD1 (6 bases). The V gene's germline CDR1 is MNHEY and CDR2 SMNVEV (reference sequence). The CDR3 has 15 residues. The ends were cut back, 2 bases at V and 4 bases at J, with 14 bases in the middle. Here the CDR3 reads CASSLQGQDFYGYTF. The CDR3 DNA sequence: TGTGCCAGCAGTTTACAGGGACAAGACTTCTATGGCTACACCTTC.

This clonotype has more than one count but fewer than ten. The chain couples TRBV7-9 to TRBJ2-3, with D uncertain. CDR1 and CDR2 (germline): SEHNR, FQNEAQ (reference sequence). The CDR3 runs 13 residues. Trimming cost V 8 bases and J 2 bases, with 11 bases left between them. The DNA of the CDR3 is TGTGCCAGCCCAGACTCTTACACAGATACGCAGTATTTT. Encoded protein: CASPDSYTDTQYF. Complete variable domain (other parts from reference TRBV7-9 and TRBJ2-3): DTGVSQNPRHKITKRGQNVTFRCDPISEHNRLYWYRQTLGQGPEFLTYFQNEAQLEKSRLLSDRFSAERPKGSFSTLEIQRTEQGDSAMYLCASPDSYTDTQYFGPGTRLTVL.

CDR3 bases: TGTGCCAGCAGCTCCACTAGCGGGGGAAGTCATCCGTATTTT. Translating it yields CASSSTSGGSHPYF. J is TRBJ2-3 and V is TRBV7-3, with TRBD2 matching over 11 bases. There are 14 residues in the CDR3. Germline V gene data show CDR1 as SGHTA and CDR2 as FQGTGA. The ends lost 4 bases at V and 14 bases at J; junction bases unmatched: 11.